These 24 T cell receptor beta chains share one sample of origin, sequenced in a study of response to subunit inactivated influenza vaccine. From the RT-PCR reads, TCRdb called clonotypes with MiXCR, one entry per CDR3 protein. The table lists hundreds of thousands of distinct CDR3 sequences, 15% to 17% of them singletons, with 11% in the top ten. The input for sequencing was PBMCs from blood, taken 11 to 12 days after vaccination. Receptor source: a man aged 50 or older who received an inactivated influenza vaccine.

This clonotype was seen only a few times. The chain joins TRBV28 to TRBJ1-3; D is undetermined. Trimming took 7 bases from V and 3 from J, leaving 13 bases between them. This CDR3 comprises 14 residues. Per germline, CDR1 MDHEN and CDR2 SYDVKM. CDR3 coding DNA: TGTGCCAGCACCCCACGCTGGGGTGGAAACACCATATATTTT. Translated, it gives CASTPRWGGNTIYF.

The sample holds a few counts of this clonotype. The rearrangement joins TRBV20-1 to TRBJ2-1; 11 bases are shared with TRBD2. Germline CDR1 DFQATT, CDR2 SNEGSKA (reference sequence). The CDR3 consists of 16 residues. The trim removed 3 bases at V and 0 bases at J, leaving 4 bases unmatched. The CDR3 coding sequence is TGCAGTGCTAGGCTAGCGGGGGGAAGCTCCTACAATGAGCAGTTCTTC. This codes for CSARLAGGSSYNEQFF.

The genes are TRBV7-9 and TRBJ2-6; TRBD2 might be the D (6 bases). The germline V gene encodes CDR1 SEHNR and CDR2 FQNEAQ (reference sequence). The ends were cut back, 7 bases at V and 1 base at J, with 11 bases in the middle. This CDR3 comprises 15 residues. DNA for the CDR3: TGTGCCAGCACTCCCGGACTATCTGGGGCCAACGTCCTGACTTTC. Translating gives CASTPGLSGANVLTF. The full variable domain, in which reference TRBV7-9 and TRBJ2-6 provide the parts outside the CDR3, is DTGVSQNPRHKITKRGQNVTFRCDPISEHNRLYWYRQTLGQGPEFLTYFQNEAQLEKSRLLSDRFSAERPKGSFSTLEIQRTEQGDSAMYLCASTPGLSGANVLTFGAGSRLTVL.

In this sample, this clonotype turned up a few times. The chain combines TRBV5-5 with TRBJ2-3; TRBD1 agrees at 10 bases. This CDR3 is built from 16 residues. Per the germline V gene, CDR1 is SGHKS and CDR2 is YYEKEE (reference sequence). The V segment lost 4 bases and the J segment 4 bases; nucleotides outside the gene matches: 9. Here the CDR3 reads CASSPHGDRGPDTQYF. Here the CDR3 DNA reads TGTGCCAGCAGCCCCCATGGGGACAGGGGACCAGATACGCAGTATTTT.

This clonotype has a handful of counts. The rearrangement joins TRBV6-2 or TRBV6-3 to TRBJ2-5; 7 nucleotides line up with TRBD1. Looked up from germline, CDR1 is MNHEY and CDR2 is SVGEGT. CDR3 length: 16 residues. V shed 5 bases, J shed 2 bases, and the junction held 11 bases outside the gene matches. For the CDR3, the DNA is TGTGCCAGCAGTCAATGGACAGGCCGTATACAAGAGACCCAGTACTTC. Its translation: CASSQWTGRIQETQYF.

This clonotype came up a few times. This rearrangement joins TRBV5-6 to TRBJ1-5; D perhaps matches TRBD1 (5 bases). The CDR3 covers 15 residues. Trimming removed 6 bases from V and 0 bases from J, with 13 bases in between. Germline CDR1 reads SGHDT; CDR2 reads YYEEEE. CDR3 in amino acids: CASILGRFSNQPQHF. The CDR3 DNA sequence: TGTGCCAGCATCCTGGGGCGTTTTAGCAATCAGCCCCAGCATTTT.

This clonotype was seen only a few times. V and J are TRBV7-2 and TRBJ2-1, with 7 nucleotides matching TRBD1. This CDR3 has 17 residues. Germline CDR1 reads SGHTA; CDR2 reads FQGNSA. After removal of 7 bases from V and 10 bases from J, the junction contained 22 bases not matched to a gene. The CDR3 DNA sequence: TGTGCCAGCACCACACGATGGGGATCACAGGGGAGTGGGGAGCAGTTCTTC. This translates into CASTTRWGSQGSGEQFF. The variable domain in full, with the rest retrieved from reference TRBV7-2 and TRBJ2-1, is GAGVSQSPSNKVTEKGKDVELRCDPISGHTALYWYRQSLGQGLEFLIYFQGNSAPDKSGLPSDRFSAERTGGSVSTLTIQRTQQEDSAVYLCASTTRWGSQGSGEQFFGPGTRLTVL.

J is TRBJ2-3 and V is TRBV6-1, with a possible D match to TRBD2 (5 bases). With 4 bases removed from V and 3 bases from J, the gap between germline ends came to 8 bases. The germline CDR1 and CDR2 sequences are MNHNS and SASEGT. The CDR3 runs to 13 residues. The CDR3 spells CASSVRVTDTQYF. The CDR3 DNA reads as TGTGCCAGCAGTGTGAGGGTTACAGATACGCAGTATTTT.

As to this clonotype: One base away lies a much larger clone, so this may be a sequencing read error. A read error is likely, as this CDR3 ends without the conserved phenylalanine or tryptophan. The V call is TRBV5-6, the J call TRBJ2-7; the D gene is possibly TRBD1 (6 bases). Looked up from germline, CDR1 is SGHDT and CDR2 is YYEEEE. The CDR3 runs 13 residues. V was trimmed by 3 bases and J by 0 bases, leaving 7 bases between them. The CDR3 is CASSSDSSYEQYI. For the CDR3, the DNA is TGTGCCAGCAGCTCGGACAGCTCCTACGAGCAGTACATC.

This clonotype appeared a few times. This rearrangement joins TRBV29-1 to TRBJ1-1, with 9 bases that match TRBD1. CDR1 SQVTM and CDR2 ANQGSEA come from the germline V gene. V shed 6 bases, J shed 11 bases, and the junction held 7 bases outside the gene matches. The CDR3 contains 11 residues. In DNA, the CDR3 is TGCAGCGTCGGGACAGGGCGTATGGCTTTCTTT. Translating gives CSVGTGRMAFF. Together with reference TRBV29-1 and TRBJ1-1, the CDR3 gives the full variable domain: SAVISQKPSRDICQRGTSLTIQCQVDSQVTMMFWYRQQPGQSLTLIATANQGSEATYESGFVIDKFPISRPNLTFSTLTVSNMSPEDSSIYLCSVGTGRMAFFGQGTRLTVV.

This clonotype has just one count. The gene calls are TRBV29-1 and TRBJ1-1, with TRBD1 matching 8 bases. Looked up from germline, CDR1 is SQVTM and CDR2 is ANQGSEA. The CDR3 loop spans 12 amino acids. The V and J ends lost 7 bases and 0 bases, in that order; junction bases with no gene match: 1. This CDR3 is CSETGVNTEAFF. CDR3 coding DNA: TGCAGCGAGACAGGGGTGAACACTGAAGCTTTCTTT. The complete variable domain, with remaining parts taken from reference TRBV29-1 and TRBJ1-1, reads SAVISQKPSRDICQRGTSLTIQCQVDSQVTMMFWYRQQPGQSLTLIATANQGSEATYESGFVIDKFPISRPNLTFSTLTVSNMSPEDSSIYLCSETGVNTEAFFGQGTRLTVV.

V usage is TRBV11-2 and J usage is TRBJ2-7; D unclear. The CDR3 length is 14 residues. V was trimmed by 2 bases and J by 4 bases, leaving 12 bases between them. The germline V gene encodes CDR1 SGHAT and CDR2 FQNNGV. The CDR3: CASSLRFSTYEQYF. The CDR3 nucleotides are TGTGCCAGCAGCTTACGGTTCAGTACTTACGAGCAGTACTTC.

This clonotype occurred many times. This rearrangement joins TRBV27 to TRBJ2-5; tentative D call: TRBD1 (5 bases). Germline V gives CDR1 MNHEY, CDR2 SMNVEV (reference sequence). The germline V and J ends were trimmed by 2 bases and 2 bases, with 12 bases remaining between them. The CDR3 covers 15 residues. The CDR3 reads CASSLLGQAQETQYF. The CDR3 DNA follows: TGTGCCAGCAGTTTACTCGGACAAGCGCAAGAGACCCAGTACTTC.

The chain links TRBV6-5 to TRBJ2-7; no clear D. The V gene's germline CDR1 is MNHEY and CDR2 SVGAGI. Trimming cost V 5 bases and J 5 bases, with 7 bases left between them. The CDR3 length is 11 residues. The CDR3 protein is CASSGGNEQYF. CDR3 DNA: TGTGCCAGCAGTGGCGGAAACGAGCAGTACTTC.

The chain has TRBV12-3 or TRBV12-4 and TRBJ1-5; the D gene is possibly TRBD1 (6 bases). CDR3 length: 14 residues. The V end was cut by 3 bases, the J end by 5 bases, with 11 bases between. Here the CDR3 DNA reads TGTGCCAGCAGTTTCCGGGACAACTATCAGCCCCAGCATTTT. Residues: CASSFRDNYQPQHF.

This clonotype was detected only a few times. The genes are TRBV12-3 or TRBV12-4 and TRBJ1-3; D gene unclear. The V end was cut by 3 bases, the J end by 3 bases, with 9 bases between. The length of the CDR3 is 14 residues. CDR3 protein: CASSFRPRGNTIYF. In nucleotides, the CDR3 is TGTGCCAGCAGTTTTAGGCCGCGTGGAAACACCATATATTTT.

The sample holds many counts of this clonotype. J is TRBJ2-3 and V is TRBV29-1; maybe TRBD2 (5 bases). Looked up from germline, CDR1 is SQVTM and CDR2 is ANQGSEA. Trimming shortened V by 2 bases and J by 6 bases, and 9 bases separated the two germline ends. This CDR3 comprises 12 residues. The CDR3 spells CSVESGFDTQYF. DNA of the CDR3: TGCAGCGTTGAATCGGGGTTCGATACGCAGTATTTT.

The rearrangement joins TRBV20-1 to TRBJ2-2; D perhaps matches TRBD1 (6 bases). Germline CDR1 and CDR2: DFQATT and SNEGSKA (reference sequence). This CDR3 spans 16 amino acids. The V gene lost 5 bases and the J gene lost 8 bases, with 24 bases spanning the gap. This CDR3 reads CSADNPGPGAPGELFF. In nucleotides, the CDR3 is TGCAGTGCTGATAACCCGGGACCAGGGGCCCCGGGGGAGCTGTTTTTT.

This clonotype was detected only a few times. V usage is TRBV11-2 and J usage is TRBJ2-1; 15 nucleotides line up with TRBD2. Trimming removed 5 bases from V and 5 bases from J; junction bases left unmatched: 10. The germline gives CDR1 SGHAT, CDR2 FQNNGV. CDR3 size: 18 residues. The CDR3 DNA is TGTGCCAGCAGCCTTGGGACTAGCGGGGGGTTTTGGGACAATGAGCAGTTCTTC. Protein sequence: CASSLGTSGGFWDNEQFF.

This clonotype was seen a handful of times. V usage is TRBV5-1 and J usage is TRBJ2-7; tentatively, D is TRBD1 (5 bases). Trimming shortened V by 4 bases and J by 9 bases, and 20 bases separated the two germline ends. The CDR3 sequence is 14 residues long. Germline assignment: CDR1 SGHRS and CDR2 YFSETQ. CDR3 in amino acids: CASSLDTGLRGQYF. Here the CDR3 DNA reads TGCGCCAGCAGCCTGGACACCGGATTACGCGGGCAGTACTTC.

This clonotype has more than one count but fewer than ten. The chain couples TRBV12-3 or TRBV12-4 to TRBJ2-7; the D gene is possibly TRBD1 (6 bases). With 2 bases removed from V and 5 bases from J, the gap between germline ends came to 10 bases. The CDR3 length is 13 residues. CDR3 DNA sequence: TGTGCCAGCAGTTTAACGACAGGACACGAGCAGTACTTC. It yields the protein CASSLTTGHEQYF.

This clonotype has ten or more counts. V and J are TRBV4-1 and TRBJ2-7; D is undetermined. Trimming removed 1 base at V and 7 bases at J, with 5 bases between. The CDR3 length is 11 residues. Germline CDR1 and CDR2: MGHRA and YSYEKL. CDR3 residues: CASSQASEQYF. In DNA, the CDR3 is TGCGCCAGCAGCCAAGCATCGGAGCAGTACTTC.

This clonotype was recorded a few times. The CDR3 DNA reads as TGCGCCAGCAGCTTGGGGCAGGGGCGTTTCAATGAGCAGTTCTTC. This gives the protein CASSLGQGRFNEQFF. The V call is TRBV5-1, the J call TRBJ2-1, with a weak D call TRBD1 (6 bases). The CDR3 is 15 amino acids. V lost 0 bases and J 6 bases, leaving 13 bases between the germline ends. Germline V gives CDR1 SGHRS, CDR2 YFSETQ.

This clonotype was counted at least ten times. The V and J genes are TRBV6-1 and TRBJ1-1; no clear D gene. The CDR3 covers 13 residues. CDR1 and CDR2 from the germline V gene are MNHNS and SASEGT. V was shortened by 6 bases and J by 4 bases, with 12 bases between the two germline ends. In DNA, the CDR3 is TGTGCCAGCAGCCATACGGGCAGCACTGAAGCTTTCTTT. It codes for CASSHTGSTEAFF.